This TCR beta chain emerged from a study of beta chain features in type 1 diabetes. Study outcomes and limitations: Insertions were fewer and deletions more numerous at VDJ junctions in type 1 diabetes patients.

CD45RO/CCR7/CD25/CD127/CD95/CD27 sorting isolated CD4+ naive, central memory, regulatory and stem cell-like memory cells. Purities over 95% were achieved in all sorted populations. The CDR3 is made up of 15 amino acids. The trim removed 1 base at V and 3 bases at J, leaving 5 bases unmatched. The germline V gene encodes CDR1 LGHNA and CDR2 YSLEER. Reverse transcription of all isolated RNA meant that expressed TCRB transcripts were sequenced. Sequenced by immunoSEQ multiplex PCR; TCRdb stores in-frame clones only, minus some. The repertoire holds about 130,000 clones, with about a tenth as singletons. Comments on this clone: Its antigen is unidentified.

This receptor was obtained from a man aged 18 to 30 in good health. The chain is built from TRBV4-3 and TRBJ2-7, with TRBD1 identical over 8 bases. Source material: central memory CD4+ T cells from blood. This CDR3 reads CASSQGTGNGYEQYF. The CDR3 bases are TGCGCCAGCAGCCAAGGGACAGGGAATGGCTACGAGCAGTACTTC.